This TCR beta chain was documented in a study of blood T cell repertoires in COVID-19. Produced via immunoSEQ multiplex PCR; TCRdb's table is partial and in-frame only. The table records 120,000 or so clones, approximately 71% of them present only once. CDR1 is KGHDR and CDR2 is SFDVKD in the germline V gene. The ends were cut back, 7 bases at V and 5 bases at J, with 14 bases in the middle. CDR3 length: 13 amino acids. The receptor comes from a human donor in a cohort sampled during active COVID-19. The gene calls are TRBV24-1 and TRBJ2-7; maybe TRBD1 (6 bases). Input material: peripheral blood. As DNA, the CDR3 is TGTGCCACCAGAGGGGACATAATGGACGAGCAGTACTTC. Protein sequence: CATRGDIMDEQYF.